Each of the 25 T cell receptor beta chains below was sequenced from the same sample in a study of T-cell memory formation after mild COVID-19. MiXCR, run by TCRdb on the 5' RACE reads, gives a single entry per CDR3 protein. Of tens of thousands of distinct CDR3 sequences detected, about 6.7% appear once; the ten largest clones hold approximately 0.81%. Sequenced sample: PBMCs or a T cell subset sorted from them (not recorded which). These receptors originate from an adult who had mild COVID-19 (a few samples of this study predate the infection). Cell type and time point are not known.

This clonotype turned up a few times. The chain is built from TRBV12-3 or TRBV12-4 and TRBJ2-2; the match to TRBD2 covers 8 bases. V trimming: 7 bases; J trimming: 4 bases; junction bases outside the gene matches: 5. CDR3 length equals 14 residues. The DNA for the CDR3 is TGTGCCAGCACCCTAGGACTAGCCACCGGGGAGCTGTTTTTT. This codes for CASTLGLATGELFF.

This clonotype has ten or more counts. J is TRBJ2-7 and V is TRBV12-3 or TRBV12-4; 11 positions match TRBD2. With 7 bases clipped from V and 1 base from J, the junction kept 3 bases outside the gene matches. The CDR3 totals 14 residues. The CDR3 loop reads CASKGTSGSYEQYF. The CDR3, as DNA: TGTGCCAGCAAAGGGACTAGCGGATCCTACGAGCAGTACTTC.

This chain connects TRBV2 to TRBJ1-1, with TRBD1 identical over 8 bases. The CDR3 contains 13 residues. Germline-derived CDR1 and CDR2 are SNHLY and FYNNEI. With 2 bases clipped from V and 11 bases from J, the junction kept 7 bases outside the gene matches. As DNA, the CDR3 is TGTGCCAGCAGTGAATCGAGGACAGGGTGGGCTTTCTTT. It is translated as CASSESRTGWAFF.

This clonotype has a count of ten or more. The chain is built from TRBV7-2 and TRBJ2-5, with D tentatively TRBD2 (6 bases). Trimming took off 0 bases at V and 3 bases at J, with 8 bases between the two ends. In germline, CDR1 is SGHTA, CDR2 FQGNSA. This CDR3 spans 14 amino acids. CDR3 sequence reads: CASSLAGLKETQYF. In DNA, the CDR3 is TGTGCCAGCAGCTTAGCGGGACTTAAAGAGACCCAGTACTTC.

This clonotype was counted at least ten times. The chain joins TRBV24-1 to TRBJ1-5; D is possibly TRBD1 (6 bases). CDR1 and CDR2 (germline): KGHDR, SFDVKD. The ends were cut back, 9 bases at V and 3 bases at J, with 11 bases in the middle. This CDR3 has 13 residues. The CDR3: CATSDSLNQPQHF. The CDR3 DNA is TGTGCCACCTCGGACAGCCTCAATCAGCCCCAGCATTTT.

The chain uses TRBV30 and TRBJ1-4; D might be TRBD1 (5 bases). V dropped 3 bases and J dropped 8 bases, with 16 bases sitting between them. The CDR3 is 14 residues long. Germline-derived CDR1 and CDR2 are GTSNPN and SVGIG (reference sequence). DNA of the CDR3: TGTGCCTGGAGGGGGCAAGGGTCCCTGGAAAAACTGTTTTTT. Translating it yields CAWRGQGSLEKLFF. The full variable domain, rest sourced from reference TRBV30 and TRBJ1-4, is SQTIHQWPATLVQPVGSPLSLECTVEGTSNPNLYWYRQAAGRGLQLLFYSVGIGQISSEVPQNLSASRPQDRQFILSSKKLLLSDSGFYLCAWRGQGSLEKLFFGSGTQLSVL.

This clonotype has a single count. The rearrangement uses TRBV6-5 and TRBJ1-2; D unclear. V lost 0 bases, J lost 3 bases, and 8 bases lay in between. The CDR3 consists of 14 residues. Germline-derived CDR1 and CDR2 are MNHEY and SVGAGI. The CDR3 sequence: CASSYSPTDYGYTF. CDR3 DNA sequence: TGTGCCAGCAGTTACTCTCCGACGGACTATGGCTACACCTTC.

The sample holds many counts of this clonotype. The chain links TRBV12-3 or TRBV12-4 to TRBJ2-7, with 7 bases identical to TRBD1. V lost 1 base, J lost 6 bases, and 6 bases stayed unmatched. The CDR3 has 14 residues. CDR3 in amino acids: CASSLEGQTGEQYF. The DNA for the CDR3 is TGTGCCAGCAGTTTAGAGGGACAGACCGGCGAGCAGTACTTC.

In this sample, this clonotype turned up a few times. The gene calls are TRBV27 and TRBJ1-2; the D is unclear. Between the trimmed V and J ends, which lost 6 bases and 0 bases, there was a span of 8 bases. The CDR3 covers 13 residues. Germline CDR1 reads MNHEY; CDR2 reads SMNVEV (reference sequence). Here the CDR3 reads CASSRTSNYGYTF. CDR3 nucleotides: TGTGCCAGCAGCCGGACTTCTAACTATGGCTACACCTTC.

The table lists this clonotype with a few counts. V and J are TRBV5-1 and TRBJ1-2; tentatively, D is TRBD1 (6 bases). Trimming removed 2 bases from V and 2 bases from J, with 13 bases in between. The CDR3 runs 15 residues. Germline lookup yields CDR1 SGHRS and CDR2 YFSETQ. The CDR3 DNA sequence: TGCGCCAGCAGCTTTACGGGGGCAGAGAACTATGGCTACACCTTC. Protein product: CASSFTGAENYGYTF.

This clonotype was recorded many times. The chain has TRBV20-1 and TRBJ2-5, with TRBD2 matching 11 bases. CDR3 length: 15 amino acids. The V gene end was trimmed by 3 bases and the J gene end by 0 bases; junction bases not matched to a gene: 3. The germline gives CDR1 DFQATT, CDR2 SNEGSKA (reference sequence). CDR3 in DNA: TGCAGTGCTAGCAAACTAGCGGGAGACCAAGAGACCCAGTACTTC. It is translated as CSASKLAGDQETQYF.

Ten or more counts support this clonotype. The CDR3 DNA follows: TGTGCCAGCAGCTTAGACAATCAGCCCCAGCATTTT. This encodes CASSLDNQPQHF. V and J are TRBV7-2 and TRBJ1-5; D unclear. CDR1 and CDR2 from the germline V gene are SGHTA and FQGNSA. The CDR3 sequence is 12 residues long. Trimming removed 1 base from V and 3 bases from J, with 1 base in between.

This clonotype was seen many times. The chain uses TRBV7-9 and TRBJ2-1, with a possible D match to TRBD2 (5 bases). Trimming removed 5 bases at V and 4 bases at J, with 18 bases between. The germline gives CDR1 SEHNR, CDR2 FQNEAQ (reference sequence). CDR3 length: 16 amino acids. The CDR3 reads CASSPNARRGYNEQFF. CDR3 in DNA: TGTGCCAGCAGCCCGAATGCCCGAAGAGGGTACAATGAGCAGTTCTTC.

This clonotype was detected only a few times. This rearrangement joins TRBV30 to TRBJ1-3; tentatively, D is TRBD1 (5 bases). CDR1 is GTSNPN, CDR2 SVGIG, per germline (reference sequence). Trimming removed 4 bases at V and 3 bases at J, with 16 bases between. The CDR3 is 15 amino acids. The CDR3 DNA reads as TGTGCCTGGACCGGGACCCCCGGACTTGGAAACACCATATATTTT. Translating it yields CAWTGTPGLGNTIYF.

In its sample, this clonotype was seen a few times. This chain joins TRBV20-1 and TRBJ1-5, with TRBD1 identical over 11 bases. Germline values: CDR1 DFQATT, CDR2 SNEGSKA (reference sequence). The CDR3 runs to 18 residues. The V segment lost 2 bases and the J segment 0 bases; nucleotides outside the gene matches: 9. The DNA of the CDR3 is TGCAGTGCTAGACCCCGGACAGGGGGCCGGTATAGCAATCAGCCCCAGCATTTT. Amino acids: CSARPRTGGRYSNQPQHF.

V gene TRBV18 combines with J gene TRBJ1-2; no firm D call. V gave up 6 bases and J gave up 6 bases, with 26 bases separating them. Germline assignment: CDR1 KGHSH and CDR2 LQKENI. The CDR3 is 17 amino acids. The CDR3 region has the DNA TGTGCCAGCTCCCCCTTACCAACAGCCTCCCCCCGGGATGGCTACACCTTC. Amino acids: CASSPLPTASPRDGYTF.

This clonotype was counted many times. The rearrangement uses TRBV5-1 and TRBJ2-3; unclear D gene. Trimming removed 0 bases from V and 4 bases from J, with 9 bases in between. The CDR3 sequence is 14 residues long. Germline-derived CDR1 and CDR2 are SGHRS and YFSETQ. The CDR3 region is CASSLASGPDTQYF. CDR3 DNA sequence: TGCGCCAGCAGCTTGGCCTCTGGGCCAGATACGCAGTATTTT.

This clonotype was seen ten or more times. The chain combines TRBV5-1 with TRBJ1-5, with D tentatively TRBD1 (6 bases). CDR1 and CDR2 from the germline V gene are SGHRS and YFSETQ. The CDR3 covers 15 residues. The V end lost 4 bases, the J end lost 3 bases, and 14 bases lay between the germline ends. The CDR3 nucleotides read TGCGCCAGCAGCATCGGGACAAACGTCAATCAGCCCCAGCATTTT. It is translated as CASSIGTNVNQPQHF.

This clonotype was found many times. This chain joins TRBV9 and TRBJ2-2, with D possibly being TRBD2 (7 bases). There are 15 residues in the CDR3. In germline, CDR1 is SGDLS, CDR2 YYNGEE. Deletions cut 2 bases from V and 3 bases from J, with 11 bases between. The CDR3 protein is CASSVAGAYTGELFF. CDR3 in DNA: TGTGCCAGCAGCGTGGCGGGGGCCTACACCGGGGAGCTGTTTTTT.

The table lists this clonotype with a few counts. The V gene is TRBV20-1, the J gene TRBJ2-5; no firm D call. Trimming left V 4 bases short and J 1 base short, with 13 bases between. Per germline, CDR1 DFQATT and CDR2 SNEGSKA (reference sequence). The CDR3 covers 14 residues. The CDR3 region is CSATRSAAQETQYF. CDR3 bases: TGCAGTGCTACCCGTTCGGCGGCCCAAGAGACCCAGTACTTC.

The table lists this clonotype with many counts. This chain joins TRBV7-8 and TRBJ2-3; 9 nucleotides line up with TRBD2. This CDR3 is 18 amino acids long. V was clipped by 5 bases and J by 5 bases; unmatched bases: 17. CDR1 SGHVS and CDR2 FQNEAQ come from the germline V gene. The CDR3: CASSPPRGSGRSLDTQYF. The CDR3 DNA is TGTGCCAGCAGCCCCCCCAGGGGTAGCGGGAGATCCCTAGATACGCAGTATTTT.

This clonotype turned up a few times. V gene TRBV7-6 combines with J gene TRBJ1-6; the D gene is possibly TRBD1 (5 bases). V was clipped by 0 bases and J by 9 bases, with 15 bases between them. This CDR3 region has 16 residues. From germline, CDR1 is SGHVS and CDR2 FNYEAQ. The CDR3: CASSLATAQGGSPLHF. CDR3 bases: TGTGCCAGCAGCTTAGCGACGGCTCAGGGCGGTTCACCCCTCCACTTT.

This clonotype was seen only a few times. This chain joins TRBV5-1 and TRBJ2-5; 8 positions match TRBD1. Germline assignment: CDR1 SGHRS and CDR2 YFSETQ. The V and J ends lost 2 bases and 4 bases, in that order; junction bases with no gene match: 7. The CDR3 totals 15 residues. Written as DNA, the CDR3 is TGCGCCAGCAGCTTCAGCCCCCAGGGGGCAGAGACCCAGTACTTC. Translated, it gives CASSFSPQGAETQYF. Using reference TRBV5-1 and TRBJ2-5 for the parts outside the CDR3, the full variable domain is KAGVTQTPRYLIKTRGQQVTLSCSPISGHRSVSWYQQTPGQGLQFLFEYFSETQRNKGNFPGRFSGRQFSNSRSEMNVSTLELGDSALYLCASSFSPQGAETQYFGPGTRLLVL.

This clonotype was recorded many times. The genes are TRBV5-6 and TRBJ2-3, with D unresolved. V lost 7 bases and J lost 1, with 13 bases in between. Germline assignment: CDR1 SGHDT and CDR2 YYEEEE. This CDR3 contains 14 residues. CDR3 amino acids: CASRSVRGTDTQYF. The CDR3 nucleotides are TGTGCCAGCCGGTCCGTCCGAGGCACAGATACGCAGTATTTT. Full variable domain (remainder filled in from reference TRBV5-6 and TRBJ2-3): DAGVTQSPTHLIKTRGQQVTLRCSPKSGHDTVSWYQQALGQGPQFIFQYYEEEERQRGNFPDRFSGHQFPNYSSELNVNALLLGDSALYLCASRSVRGTDTQYFGPGTRLTVL.

This clonotype came up a few times. Here the CDR3 DNA reads TGTGCCAGCAGTAAATTCGTCGGGATTGGGGCCAACGTCCTGACTTTC. This codes for CASSKFVGIGANVLTF. V usage is TRBV6-5 and J usage is TRBJ2-6; maybe TRBD2 (5 bases). V lost 5 bases and J 3 bases, leaving 14 bases between the germline ends. The germline V gene encodes CDR1 MNHEY and CDR2 SVGAGI. This CDR3 is built from 16 residues.